These T cell receptor beta chains were read from a single sample in a study of blood T cell repertoires in COVID-19. Profiled with immunoSEQ multiplex PCR; TCRdb holds only in-frame clones, not every one. The table has about 140,000 clones, about 79% seen once; the top ten hold less than 3%. Input material: PBMCs or T cells enriched from blood (not recorded which). The receptors shown here come from a woman aged 45 to 65 who had recovered from COVID-19. CDR3s include the opening cysteine and the closing phenylalanine or tryptophan. The D gene is left open where the match is weak. Clone size is given for some rows only: seen once, a few or many times, or a class if the clone is expanded.

cdr3_aa cdr3_nt j_call v_call clone_size d_call
CASSVGTSGPGTQYF TGTGCCAGCAGCGTAGGGACTAGCGGTCCCGGGACCCAGTACTTC TRBJ2-5 TRBV9 NA TRBD2
CASSSLAGANAEAFF TGCGCCAGCAGCTCCCTGGCGGGGGCAAACGCTGAAGCTTTCTTT TRBJ1-1 TRBV5-1 NA NA
CASSLAGTGDGDYGYTF TGTGCCAGCTCACTAGCCGGGACAGGGGACGGTGACTATGGCTACACCTTC TRBJ1-2 TRBV18 NA TRBD1
CAWTLSGTDTQYF TGTGCCTGGACTCTCTCAGGCACAGATACGCAGTATTTT TRBJ2-3 TRBV30 NA NA
CATSDLDRYYGYTF TGTGCCACCAGTGACCTGGACAGATACTATGGCTACACCTTC TRBJ1-2 TRBV24-1 NA NA
CASSLSEGTYGYTF TGTGCCAGCAGTTTATCGGAGGGCACCTATGGCTACACCTTC TRBJ1-2 TRBV27 NA NA
CASTLLRDSPGAHQPQHF TGTGCCAGCACCCTCCTCCGGGACAGCCCGGGGGCTCATCAGCCCCAGCATTTT TRBJ1-5 TRBV27 once TRBD1
CASILMGGTEAFF TGTGCCAGCATCCTAATGGGGGGGACTGAAGCTTTCTTT TRBJ1-1 TRBV12-3/TRBV12-4 NA NA
CASRNRQGAPDTQYF TGTGCCAGCAGGAACCGACAGGGGGCTCCAGATACGCAGTATTTT TRBJ2-3 TRBV28 NA TRBD1
CASRSSGNTIYF TGTGCCAGCAGGAGCTCTGGAAACACCATATATTTT TRBJ1-3 TRBV2 NA NA
CASRAGQVTDTQYF TGCGCCAGCAGAGCCGGACAGGTCACAGATACGCAGTATTTT TRBJ2-3 TRBV5-1 NA TRBD1
CAWGTGTGFSPLHF TGTGCCTGGGGAACCGGGACAGGGTTTTCACCCCTCCACTTT TRBJ1-6 TRBV30 NA TRBD1
CATSDDREVADTQYF TGTGCCACCAGTGATGACAGGGAAGTCGCAGATACGCAGTATTTT TRBJ2-3 TRBV24-1 NA TRBD1
CASRSLKGGEENYGYTF TGTGCCAGTAGATCCCTGAAGGGGGGGGAGGAGAACTATGGCTACACCTTC TRBJ1-2 TRBV19 NA NA
CASRKGQGGSLNTEAFF TGTGCCAGCAGAAAAGGACAGGGAGGATCCCTGAACACTGAAGCTTTCTTT TRBJ1-1 TRBV5-6 once TRBD1
CSASGAQSSYEQYF TGCAGTGCTAGTGGGGCGCAGAGCTCCTACGAGCAGTACTTC TRBJ2-7 TRBV20-1 NA NA
CASTRIVGSSDEQFF TGTGCCAGCACCCGTATAGTAGGGAGTTCGGATGAGCAGTTCTTC TRBJ2-1 TRBV7-7 NA NA
CASRQGGMENQPQHF TGTGCCAGCAGACAGGGAGGGATGGAAAATCAGCCCCAGCATTTT TRBJ1-5 TRBV2 NA NA
CASSRQFVVTEAFF TGTGCCAGCAGCCGACAGTTCGTAGTGACTGAAGCTTTCTTT TRBJ1-1 TRBV5-8 NA NA
CASSSRYRGEQFF TGTGCCAGCAGTTCCAGGTACCGTGGTGAGCAGTTCTTC TRBJ2-1 TRBV28 NA NA
CASRVLAGSTYNEQFF TGTGCCAGCAGGGTACTAGCGGGGAGTACCTACAATGAGCAGTTCTTC TRBJ2-1 TRBV2 NA TRBD2
CASSLSGAGVPEQYF TGTGCCAGCAGTTTATCAGGAGCGGGAGTACCGGAGCAGTACTTC TRBJ2-7 TRBV27 NA TRBD2
CASSRGLAGEAQYF TGTGCCAGCAGCCGAGGACTAGCGGGGGAGGCCCAGTACTTC TRBJ2-5 TRBV3-1/TRBV3-2 NA TRBD2
CASSLEGTGLGNYGYTF TGTGCCAGCAGCTTAGAAGGGACAGGGTTGGGGAACTATGGCTACACCTTC TRBJ1-2 TRBV11-2 NA TRBD1
CASSIKLSGHEQFF TGTGCCAGTAGTATTAAGTTGAGTGGTCACGAGCAGTTCTTC TRBJ2-1 TRBV19 few NA
CASSLGREAFF TGCGCCAGCAGCTTGGGTAGAGAAGCTTTCTTT TRBJ1-1 TRBV5-1 NA NA
CASSGFSETQYF TGTGCCAGCTCCGGGTTTTCGGAGACCCAGTACTTC TRBJ2-5 TRBV18 NA NA
CASSSGGGDQETQYF TGTGCCAGCTCGTCGGGCGGGGGCGACCAAGAGACCCAGTACTTC TRBJ2-5 TRBV9 NA NA
CASSLLVPGSSNQPQHF TGTGCCAGCAGTTTATTGGTTCCAGGAAGTAGCAATCAGCCCCAGCATTTT TRBJ1-5 TRBV28 NA NA
CASTTSGANYEQYF TGTGCCAGTACCACTTCAGGGGCTAACTACGAGCAGTACTTC TRBJ2-7 TRBV19 NA NA
CASSEAGGARGELFF TGTGCCAGCAGTGAAGCGGGTGGGGCCCGGGGGGAGCTGTTTTTT TRBJ2-2 TRBV2 NA NA
CSVDSQGMDEQYF TGCAGCGTTGACAGCCAGGGAATGGACGAGCAGTACTTC TRBJ2-7 TRBV29-1 NA NA
CASSIGQGVNQPQHF TGTGCCAGCTCTATCGGACAGGGCGTAAATCAGCCCCAGCATTTT TRBJ1-5 TRBV18 NA TRBD1
CASSPRTSGYNEQFF TGTGCCAGCTCACCACGGACTAGCGGGTACAATGAGCAGTTCTTC TRBJ2-1 TRBV18 once TRBD2
CASTGGAGLGDTQYF TGTGCCAGCACCGGAGGGGCGGGGCTCGGAGATACGCAGTATTTT TRBJ2-3 TRBV2 NA NA
CASSTLTGSYGYTF TGTGCCAGTAGTACCCTGACAGGTAGCTATGGCTACACCTTC TRBJ1-2 TRBV19 NA NA
CSVDTPGLAVETQYF TGCAGCGTGGATACCCCGGGACTAGCGGTAGAGACCCAGTACTTC TRBJ2-5 TRBV29-1 NA TRBD2
CASSSQGVQPQHF TGTGCCAGCAGCTCACAGGGAGTTCAGCCCCAGCATTTT TRBJ1-5 TRBV5-6 NA NA
CASSVTGSWNTGELFF TGCGCCAGCAGCGTGACAGGGAGTTGGAACACCGGGGAGCTGTTTTTT TRBJ2-2 TRBV5-1 NA TRBD1
CASSIGRGTEAFF TGTGCCAGTAGTATAGGTCGAGGGACTGAAGCTTTCTTT TRBJ1-1 TRBV19 NA NA
CASSAHSGQGGNEQFF TGTGCCAGCAGCGCCCACTCTGGACAGGGCGGGAATGAGCAGTTCTTC TRBJ2-1 TRBV9 few TRBD1
CASSPRLNPNQPQHF TGTGCCAGCAGCCCGCGTTTGAACCCGAATCAGCCCCAGCATTTT TRBJ1-5 TRBV3-1/TRBV3-2 NA NA
CASSIGSGYTF TGTGCCAGTAGTATCGGGAGTGGCTACACCTTC TRBJ1-2 TRBV19 NA NA
CASSLQPSQADTEAFF TGCGCCAGCAGCTTGCAGCCCTCTCAAGCGGACACTGAAGCTTTCTTT TRBJ1-1 TRBV5-1 NA NA
CASSGTAIYEQYF TGTGCTAGTTCCGGGACAGCGATCTACGAGCAGTACTTC TRBJ2-7 TRBV12-5 NA TRBD1
CASSLVRAGALYEQYF TGTGCCAGCAGCTTAGTCAGAGCGGGGGCCCTTTACGAGCAGTACTTC TRBJ2-7 TRBV11-2 few TRBD2
CSVGEGTGGVQGEKLFF TGCAGCGTTGGGGAGGGGACAGGGGGCGTTCAGGGTGAAAAACTGTTTTTT TRBJ1-4 TRBV29-1 few TRBD1
CASSPGQLMNNSPLHF TGTGCCAGCTCACCGGGACAGTTAATGAATAATTCACCCCTCCACTTT TRBJ1-6 TRBV18 NA TRBD1
CASSSVAGVGEQYF TGTGCCAGCAGTTCCGTAGCGGGAGTAGGCGAGCAGTACTTC TRBJ2-7 TRBV27 NA TRBD2
CASRDPGLNRANEKLFF TGCGCCAGCAGAGACCCGGGACTAAACCGGGCTAATGAAAAACTGTTTTTT TRBJ1-4 TRBV10-2 NA NA
CASSSPRQGAAFF TGTGCCAGCAGCTCTCCCAGACAGGGCGCGGCTTTCTTT TRBJ1-1 TRBV11-3 few TRBD1
CASRGAPNQPQHF TGTGCCAGTAGGGGGGCTCCCAATCAGCCCCAGCATTTT TRBJ1-5 TRBV19 NA NA
CASSLGQGVHNEQFF TGTGCCAGCAGCTTAGGACAGGGGGTCCACAATGAGCAGTTCTTC TRBJ2-1 TRBV11-2 NA TRBD1
CAASSPGAISYGYTF TGTGCCGCCAGTAGTCCAGGGGCGATTTCGTATGGCTACACCTTC TRBJ1-2 TRBV19 NA NA
CASSYDGQATEAFF TGTGCCAGCAGTTACGACGGACAGGCGACTGAAGCTTTCTTT TRBJ1-1 TRBV6-5 NA TRBD1
CASSRKGGAGYTF TGTGCCAGCAGCCGAAAGGGGGGGGCTGGCTACACCTTC TRBJ1-2 TRBV3-1/TRBV3-2 NA NA
CASSYDRVGGYTF TGTGCCAGCAGTTATGACAGGGTGGGCGGCTACACCTTC TRBJ1-2 TRBV6-5 NA TRBD1